This TCR beta chain was sequenced during a study of blood T cell repertoires in COVID-19. Study details: Collection of acute and convalescent COVID-19 samples took place in the United States, Italy and Spain. Sources were T cells, B-cell-depleted T cells, or PBMCs; the material itself was cDNA or gDNA.

The CDR3 loop spans 15 amino acids. Study processing details: The assay estimated nucleated cells by amplifying reference gene primers. Sequenced by immunoSEQ multiplex PCR; TCRdb stores in-frame clones only, minus some. That table furnishes V, J and clone size, whereas the DNA furnished D and trimming. This table holds about 140,000 clones, around 82% found once. The genes are TRBV21-1 and TRBJ1-1. TRBV21-1 is marked as a pseudogene. Source material: peripheral blood. This sequence was found in a woman in her 50s with acute or convalescent COVID-19. DNA of the CDR3: TGTGCCAGCAGCAATAAAAGGGGACTTTACACTGAAGCTTTCTTT. Its translation is CASSNKRGLYTEAFF.